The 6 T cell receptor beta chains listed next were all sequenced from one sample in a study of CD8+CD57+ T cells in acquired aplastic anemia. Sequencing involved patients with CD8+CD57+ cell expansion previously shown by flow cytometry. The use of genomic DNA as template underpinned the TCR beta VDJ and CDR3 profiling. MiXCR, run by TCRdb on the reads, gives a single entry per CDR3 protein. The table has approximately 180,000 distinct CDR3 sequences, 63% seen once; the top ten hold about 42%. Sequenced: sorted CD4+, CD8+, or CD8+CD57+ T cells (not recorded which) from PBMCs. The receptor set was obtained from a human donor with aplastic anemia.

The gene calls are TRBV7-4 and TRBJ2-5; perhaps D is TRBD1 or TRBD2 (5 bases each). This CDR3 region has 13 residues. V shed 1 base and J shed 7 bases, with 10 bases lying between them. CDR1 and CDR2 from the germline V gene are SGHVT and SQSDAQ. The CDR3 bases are TGTGCCAGCAGCTTAGGGGACCGCGGGACCCAGTACTTC. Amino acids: CASSLGDRGTQYF. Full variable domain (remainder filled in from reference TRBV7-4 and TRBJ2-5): GAGVSQSPRYKVAKRGRDVALRCDSISGHVTLYWYRQTLGQGSEVLTYSQSDAQRDKSGRPSGRFSAERPERSVSTLKIQRTEQGDSAVYLCASSLGDRGTQYFGPGTRLLVL.

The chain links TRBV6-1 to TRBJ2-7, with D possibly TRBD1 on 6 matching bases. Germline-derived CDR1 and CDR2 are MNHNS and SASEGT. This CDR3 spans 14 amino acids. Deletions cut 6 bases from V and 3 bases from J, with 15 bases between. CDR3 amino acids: CASSPLGASYEQYF. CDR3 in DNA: TGTGCCAGCAGCCCACTGGGGGCCAGCTACGAGCAGTACTTC.

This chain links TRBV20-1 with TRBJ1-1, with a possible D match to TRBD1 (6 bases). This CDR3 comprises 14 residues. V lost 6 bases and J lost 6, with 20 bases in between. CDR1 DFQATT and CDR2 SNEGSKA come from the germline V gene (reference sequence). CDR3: CSALTGSGLAEAFF. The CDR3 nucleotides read TGCAGTGCATTAACAGGGTCTGGGCTTGCTGAAGCTTTCTTT.

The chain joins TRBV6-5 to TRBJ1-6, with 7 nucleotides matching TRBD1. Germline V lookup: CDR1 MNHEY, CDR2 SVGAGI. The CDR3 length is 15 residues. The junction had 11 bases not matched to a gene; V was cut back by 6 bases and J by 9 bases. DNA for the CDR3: TGTGCCAGCAGCCCGAAGACAGGGTCGCGTTCACCCCTCCACTTT. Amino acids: CASSPKTGSRSPLHF.

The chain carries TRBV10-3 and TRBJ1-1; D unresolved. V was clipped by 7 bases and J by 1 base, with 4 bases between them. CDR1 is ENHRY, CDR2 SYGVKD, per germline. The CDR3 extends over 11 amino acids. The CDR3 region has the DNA TGTGCCATCAAGGAGAACACTGAAGCTTTCTTT. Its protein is CAIKENTEAFF.

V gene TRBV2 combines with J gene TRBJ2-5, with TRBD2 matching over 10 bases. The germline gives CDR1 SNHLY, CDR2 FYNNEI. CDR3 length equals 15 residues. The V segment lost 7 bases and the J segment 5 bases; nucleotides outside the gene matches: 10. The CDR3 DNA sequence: TGTGCCAGCAAATCCAATAGCGGGGGGTGGGAGACCCAGTACTTC. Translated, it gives CASKSNSGGWETQYF. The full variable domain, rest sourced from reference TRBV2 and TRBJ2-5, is EPEVTQTPSHQVTQMGQEVILRCVPISNHLYFYWYRQILGQKVEFLVSFYNNEISEKSEIFDDQFSVERPDGSNFTLKIRSTKLEDSAMYFCASKSNSGGWETQYFGPGTRLLVL.